These 6 T cell receptor beta chains share one sample of origin, sequenced in a study of blood T cell repertoires in COVID-19. Clones were read by immunoSEQ multiplex PCR, and TCRdb kept only the in-frame ones, dropping some. This table has about 190,000 clones, roughly 83% appearing once. The sequenced sample was PBMCs or T cells enriched from blood (not recorded which). Every receptor here comes from a woman in her 30s who had recovered from COVID-19.

The rearrangement links TRBV10-3 to TRBJ2-3; 13 bases agree with TRBD2. The ends lost 5 bases at V and 4 bases at J; junction bases unmatched: 9. The CDR3 has 17 amino acids. Germline loops: CDR1 ENHRY, CDR2 SYGVKD. In nucleotides, the CDR3 is TGTGCCATCAGTAGGACTAGCGGGAGTCTCCCCCCAGATACGCAGTATTTT. It specifies CAISRTSGSLPPDTQYF.

J is TRBJ1-6 and V is TRBV28, with 7 bases that match TRBD1. The CDR3 consists of 14 residues. After removal of 3 bases from V and 7 bases from J, the junction contained 3 bases not matched to a gene. CDR1 MDHEN and CDR2 SYDVKM come from the germline V gene. The CDR3 sequence is CASSLRGQNSPLHF. The CDR3 DNA sequence: TGTGCCAGCAGTTTGAGGGGGCAGAATTCACCCCTCCACTTT. Combining the CDR3 with reference TRBV28 and TRBJ1-6 gives the whole variable domain DVKVTQSSRYLVKRTGEKVFLECVQDMDHENMFWYRQDPGLGLRLIYFSYDVKMKEKGDIPEGYSVSREKKERFSLILESASTNQTSMYLCASSLRGQNSPLHFGNGTRLTVT.

In its sample, this clone was seen a few times. This chain links TRBV19 with TRBJ1-5; D call uncertain. The V gene lost 4 bases and the J gene lost 0 bases, with 13 bases spanning the gap. The CDR3 totals 16 residues. Germline V gene data show CDR1 as LNHDA and CDR2 as SQIVND (reference sequence). As DNA, the CDR3 is TGTGCCAGTAGTAGGGCCGTCGGGAATAGCAATCAGCCCCAGCATTTT. Translated: CASSRAVGNSNQPQHF. Filled out from reference TRBV19 and TRBJ1-5, the complete variable domain reads DGGITQSPKYLFRKEGQNVTLSCEQNLNHDAMYWYRQDPGQGLRLIYYSQIVNDFQKGDIAEGYSVSREKKESFPLTVTSAQKNPTAFYLCASSRAVGNSNQPQHFGDGTRLSIL.

V gene TRBV5-4 combines with J gene TRBJ1-1, with a weak D call TRBD1 (6 bases). Germline-derived CDR1 and CDR2 are SGHNT and YYREEE (reference sequence). V lost 2 bases, J lost 3 bases, and 17 bases lay in between. The CDR3 spans 16 residues. CDR3 amino acids: CASSFWGWGRDTEAFF. The CDR3 DNA reads TGTGCCAGCAGCTTTTGGGGGTGGGGGCGCGACACTGAAGCTTTCTTT. The full variable domain, in which reference TRBV5-4 and TRBJ1-1 provide the parts outside the CDR3, is ETGVTQSPTHLIKTRGQQVTLRCSSQSGHNTVSWYQQALGQGPQFIFQYYREEENGRGNFPPRFSGLQFPNYSSELNVNALELDDSALYLCASSFWGWGRDTEAFFGQGTRLTVV.

V usage is TRBV28 and J usage is TRBJ2-7, with TRBD1 identical over 7 bases. CDR1 is MDHEN, CDR2 SYDVKM, per germline. This CDR3 contains 14 residues. J was trimmed by 4 bases and V by 6 bases; bases with no gene match: 9. The CDR3 DNA follows: TGTGCCAGCAGGACCTTAGGACAGGCATACGAGCAGTACGTC. Residues: CASRTLGQAYEQYV.

V is TRBV6-6 and J is TRBJ1-1, with D perhaps matching TRBD1 (5 bases). Germline CDR1 is MNHNY and CDR2 is SVGAGI (reference sequence). Trimming left V 5 bases short and J 4 bases short, with 11 bases between. The CDR3 is made up of 13 amino acids. CDR3 sequence reads: CASSRPRGTEAFF. The CDR3 DNA follows: TGTGCCAGCAGTCGCCCAAGGGGCACTGAAGCTTTCTTT.